The 18 T cell receptor beta chains below were found in one sample sequenced in a study of shared clonotypes between healthy human individuals. The table came from immunoSEQ multiplex PCR; TCRdb's copy has only in-frame clones and leaves some out. The sample yields roughly 890,000 clones, 85% to 95% seen once. Naive CD8 isolation took CD45RO-negative cells positively selected for CCR7 and excluded terminally differentiated effector memory CD45RA+ cells. Sequenced sample: naive CD8+ T cells sorted from blood. Source of these receptors: a man aged 25 to 40 in good health.

V gene TRBV29-1 combines with J gene TRBJ1-2; D call uncertain. V shed 6 bases and J shed 2 bases, with 13 bases lying between them. Germline CDR1 reads SQVTM; CDR2 reads ANQGSEA. This CDR3 has 13 residues. This CDR3 reads CSVVVPSNYGYTF. The CDR3 DNA reads TGCAGCGTGGTCGTTCCGTCAAACTATGGCTACACCTTC.

V is TRBV5-1 and J is TRBJ1-2; D gene ambiguous. Germline V gene data show CDR1 as SGHRS and CDR2 as YFSETQ. V was shortened by 0 bases and J by 3 bases, with 9 bases between the two germline ends. This CDR3 contains 14 residues. The chain's CDR3 is CASSLGEGHYGYTF. CDR3 bases: TGCGCCAGCAGCTTGGGCGAGGGTCACTATGGCTACACCTTC.

The chain joins TRBV28 to TRBJ2-5; 8 bases line up with TRBD1. CDR3 length: 13 residues. V dropped 6 bases and J dropped 5; count of bases not matched to a gene: 5. The germline V gene encodes CDR1 MDHEN and CDR2 SYDVKM. CDR3 sequence (DNA): TGTGCCAGCAGCCCGGACAGGGACGAGACCCAGTACTTC. The encoded protein is CASSPDRDETQYF.

The chain couples TRBV10-1 to TRBJ2-7; the D gene is possibly TRBD2 (5 bases). With 6 bases removed from V and 5 bases from J, the gap between germline ends came to 14 bases. The CDR3 has 13 amino acids. Per the germline V gene, CDR1 is WNHNN and CDR2 is SYGVQD (reference sequence). CDR3 protein: CASSSGGFDEQYF. The CDR3 coding sequence is TGCGCCAGCAGCTCAGGAGGTTTCGACGAGCAGTACTTC.

The V gene is TRBV6-6, the J gene TRBJ1-1; D uncertain. V lost 6 bases and J lost 4, with 12 bases in between. There are 13 residues in the CDR3. Germline-derived CDR1 and CDR2 are MNHNY and SVGAGI (reference sequence). This CDR3 reads CASSFGIATEAFF. CDR3 sequence (DNA): TGTGCCAGCAGCTTCGGTATAGCCACTGAAGCTTTCTTT.

This chain connects TRBV7-9 to TRBJ1-1; a weak D match, TRBD1 (5 bases). CDR3 length: 14 residues. V was pared by 0 bases and J by 8 bases, with 13 bases between. Germline loops: CDR1 SEHNR, CDR2 FQNEAQ (reference sequence). The CDR3 DNA follows: TGTGCCAGCAGCTTAGCGGGACGTAATACCGAAGCTTTCTTT. It translates to CASSLAGRNTEAFF.

The CDR3 protein is CASSLFWGSYNEQFF. The CDR3, as DNA: TGTGCCAGCAGTTTATTTTGGGGATCCTACAATGAGCAGTTCTTC. The chain couples TRBV27 to TRBJ2-1; no clear D. The CDR3 spans 15 residues. Trimming cost V 1 base and J 1 base, with 8 bases left between them. Germline CDR1 MNHEY, CDR2 SMNVEV (reference sequence).

V gene TRBV27 combines with J gene TRBJ2-7; tentatively, D is TRBD2 (7 bases). The CDR3 runs to 18 residues. Germline V gives CDR1 MNHEY, CDR2 SMNVEV (reference sequence). Trimming shortened V by 6 bases and J by 3 bases, and 27 bases separated the two germline ends. In DNA form, the CDR3 reads TGTGCCAGCAGCCCTGGGGGGGCTGGATTCGAAGGAAGCTACGAGCAGTACTTC. Protein: CASSPGGAGFEGSYEQYF.

The chain uses TRBV27 and TRBJ2-4; TRBD1 agrees at 8 bases. V shed 2 bases and J 8 bases; nucleotides not matched to a gene: 8. Germline CDR1 MNHEY, CDR2 SMNVEV (reference sequence). CDR3 length: 15 amino acids. The CDR3 here is CASSLRQGLRDIQYF. The CDR3 coding sequence is TGTGCCAGCAGTTTACGACAGGGGTTGAGGGACATTCAGTACTTC.

The V gene is TRBV12-5, the J gene TRBJ2-1; 7 bases are a match to TRBD1. CDR3 size: 16 residues. Per germline, CDR1 LGHNT and CDR2 FRNRAP. Trimming cost V 1 base and J 2 bases; bases outside gene matches: 5. CDR3 residues: CASGLGDRATYNEQFF. The CDR3 DNA reads TGTGCTAGTGGTTTGGGGGACAGAGCTACCTACAATGAGCAGTTCTTC.

The J gene is TRBJ2-5, the V gene TRBV27, with 7 bases fitting TRBD2. The ends lost 1 base at V and 2 bases at J; junction bases unmatched: 16. This CDR3 region has 19 residues. Looked up from germline, CDR1 is MNHEY and CDR2 is SMNVEV (reference sequence). CDR3 sequence reads: CASSLYSFEGREGQETQYF. DNA for the CDR3: TGTGCCAGCAGTTTATATTCCTTCGAAGGGAGGGAGGGACAAGAGACCCAGTACTTC.

The V call is TRBV4-3, the J call TRBJ1-5; a weak D match, TRBD1 (5 bases). The V gene's germline CDR1 is LGHNA and CDR2 YSLEER. V gave up 4 bases and J gave up 0 bases, with 10 bases separating them. The CDR3 has 15 amino acids. The CDR3 protein is CASSLDQGSNQPQHF. CDR3 coding DNA: TGCGCCAGCAGCCTCGACCAGGGTAGCAATCAGCCCCAGCATTTT.

The V gene is TRBV14, the J gene TRBJ2-7, with D perhaps TRBD1 (5 bases). V dropped 4 bases and J dropped 7 bases, with 14 bases sitting between them. There are 13 residues in the CDR3. From germline, CDR1 is SGHDN and CDR2 FVKESK. In DNA form, the CDR3 reads TGTGCCAGCAGCCCCAGGGCGCGGTGGGAGCAGTACTTC. Residues: CASSPRARWEQYF.

The V gene is TRBV11-3, the J gene TRBJ2-1; 11 bases align to TRBD1. Germline V CDR1 and CDR2: SGHNT, YENEEA. Unmatched junction bases numbered 12, after V lost 2 bases and J lost 9 bases. The CDR3 spans 17 residues. CDR3 coding DNA: TGTGCCAGCAGCTTACCCTTGGGACAGGGGGGAAAGAGTGAGCAGTTCTTC. Residues: CASSLPLGQGGKSEQFF.

This chain links TRBV2 with TRBJ1-1; the D is unclear. The CDR3 totals 11 residues. Trimming took 7 bases from V and 8 from J, leaving 11 bases between them. The germline V gene encodes CDR1 SNHLY and CDR2 FYNNEI. This CDR3 is CASIIYEEAFF. DNA for the CDR3: TGTGCCAGCATTATTTACGAGGAAGCTTTCTTT.

To note about this clone: Other DNA sequences in the same sample also yield this CDR3. V and J are TRBV7-9 and TRBJ2-5; D not certain. Germline V gene lookup returns CDR1 SEHNR and CDR2 FQNEAQ (reference sequence). V was pared by 0 bases and J by 3 bases, with 5 bases between. The CDR3 has 13 amino acids. The CDR3, as DNA: TGTGCCAGCAGCTTAGCGGGGAAAGAGACCCAGTACTTC. This gives the protein CASSLAGKETQYF. The whole variable domain, filled in from reference TRBV7-9 and TRBJ2-5, reads DTGVSQNPRHKITKRGQNVTFRCDPISEHNRLYWYRQTLGQGPEFLTYFQNEAQLEKSRLLSDRFSAERPKGSFSTLEIQRTEQGDSAMYLCASSLAGKETQYFGPGTRLLVL.

V and J are TRBV9 and TRBJ2-3; D gene ambiguous. V dropped 4 bases and J dropped 6 bases, with 12 bases sitting between them. CDR3 length: 13 amino acids. Germline loops: CDR1 SGDLS, CDR2 YYNGEE. For the CDR3, the DNA is TGTGCCAGCAGCCCTCCTTTAACGGATACGCAGTATTTT. Translated, it gives CASSPPLTDTQYF.

J is TRBJ2-1 and V is TRBV7-8, with TRBD1 matching 9 bases. The CDR3 contains 14 residues. Germline V gene lookup returns CDR1 SGHVS and CDR2 FQNEAQ. J gave up 6 bases and V 1 base, and 1 base lay outside the gene matches. CDR3 in DNA: TGTGCCAGCAGCTTAGAGGGACAGGGCAATGAGCAGTTCTTC. Translating gives CASSLEGQGNEQFF.